The present TCR beta chain was sequenced within a study of cytomegalovirus exposure and HLA in healthy donors. Comments on this clone: A junction end diverges from the germline sequence, so it may reflect a read error.

Amplification used 60 Vbeta primers and 13 Jbeta primers. Using immunoSEQ multiplex PCR, the repertoire was profiled, and TCRdb retains in-frame clones only, with some absent. The sample comprises around 100,000 clones, around 80% of which are singletons, and 1.2% rests with the top ten. Looked up from germline, CDR1 is WNHNN and CDR2 is SYGVQD (reference sequence). This CDR3 region has 15 residues. Sequencing input: PBMCs. This rearrangement joins TRBV10-1 to TRBJ2-5; 7 bases fit TRBD2. The receptor comes from a woman aged 18-35 years in good health and CMV-seronegative. Written as DNA, the CDR3 is TGCGCCAGCAGACTGGAGGGAGGGGAGCTAGAGGCCCAGTACTTC. Its translation is CASRLEGGELEAQYF.